This T cell receptor beta chain was sequenced during a study of CD8+ T cells in alopecia areata. Treatment in this sample: oral pan-JAK inhibitor, 5-10 mg twice daily. Reverse transcription of extracted RNA yielded cDNA, which provided the sequencing template. Method: immunoSEQ multiplex PCR; TCRdb's copy keeps in-frame clones and lacks some. This sample yields roughly 92,000 clones, of which just over 70% are seen a single time; around a sixth belongs to the top ten. Looked up from germline, CDR1 is SEHNR and CDR2 is FQNEAQ (reference sequence). This CDR3 region has 10 residues. The V end lost 4 bases, the J end lost 9 bases, and 3 bases lay between the germline ends.

This TCR was recovered from a human donor with alopecia areata. The sequenced sample was CD8+ T cells sorted from blood, obtained between weeks 43 and 45, from a patient treated with tofacitinib. The chain has TRBV7-9 and TRBJ2-2; no reliable D call. This CDR3 reads CASSSWELFF. DNA for the CDR3: TGTGCCAGCAGCTCCTGGGAGCTGTTTTTT.